A selection of T cell receptor beta chains follows, all from one sample in a study of cytomegalovirus exposure and HLA in healthy donors. The protocol was immunoSEQ multiplex PCR, while the TCRdb copy is restricted to in-frame clones and leaves out a portion. This table has about 93,000 clones, around three quarters appearing once. The sample comprised PBMCs. These receptors all stem from a man aged 25-45 years in good health and CMV-seronegative. CDR3s include the opening cysteine and the closing phenylalanine or tryptophan. The D gene is left open where the match is weak. Not every row has a clone size; where given, it reads once, few, many or a size class.

- | TRBJ1-2 | TRBV6-1 | - | CASSEARPGVYGYTF | TGTGCCAGCAGTGAAGCGCGTCCGGGAGTCTATGGCTACACCTTC
- | TRBJ2-1 | TRBV11-2 | TRBD2 | CASSWGSGSYNEQFF | TGTGCCAGCAGCTGGGGTAGCGGGAGCTACAATGAGCAGTTCTTC
- | TRBJ2-7 | TRBV21-1 | - | CASKFGRRVPYEQYF | TGTGCCAGCAAATTTGGCAGGAGGGTTCCCTACGAGCAGTACTTC
- | TRBJ1-3 | TRBV7-2 | - | CASSSRQDSAGNTIYF | TGTGCCAGCAGCTCTAGACAGGATTCGGCCGGAAACACCATATATTTT
- | TRBJ1-4 | TRBV2 | TRBD1 | CASTLDRGGEKLFF | TGTGCCAGCACCCTGGACAGGGGAGGTGAAAAACTGTTTTTT
- | TRBJ2-1 | TRBV19 | - | CASSMTQGWEQFF | TGTGCCAGTAGTATGACCCAGGGCTGGGAGCAGTTCTTC
once | TRBJ1-2 | TRBV5-1 | - | CASSLDTYGYTF | TGCGCCAGCAGCTTGGATACTTATGGCTACACCTTC
- | TRBJ2-5 | TRBV7-2 | - | CASSQHGGYQETQYF | TGTGCCAGCAGCCAACATGGGGGGTACCAAGAGACCCAGTACTTC
once | TRBJ1-1 | TRBV7-9 | - | CSSSLPLHRVDTEAFF | TGTTCCAGCAGCCTACCACTACACAGGGTGGACACTGAAGCTTTCTTT
- | TRBJ1-5 | TRBV5-1 | TRBD1 | CASSLGDRGNQPQHF | TGCGCCAGCAGCTTGGGGGACAGGGGAAATCAGCCCCAGCATTTT
- | TRBJ2-5 | TRBV11-3 | TRBD1 | CASSPRQGMETQYF | TGTGCCAGCAGCCCAAGACAGGGAATGGAGACCCAGTACTTC
- | TRBJ1-2 | TRBV6-4 | - | CASSDSRTRDGYTF | TGTGCCAGCAGTGACTCGAGGACAAGAGATGGCTACACCTTC
- | TRBJ1-5 | TRBV19 | - | CASSPHPFGGTLKKFSNQPQHF | TGTGCCAGTAGTCCCCACCCATTTGGCGGGACTCTTAAAAAATTTAGCAATCAGCCCCAGCATTTT
- | TRBJ2-2 | TRBV19 | TRBD1 | CASSDRGTGELFF | TGTGCCAGTAGCGACAGGGGAACCGGGGAGCTGTTTTTT
- | TRBJ2-2 | TRBV7-3 | - | CASSLLSGGELFF | TGTGCCAGCAGCTTATTATCCGGCGGGGAGCTGTTTTTT
- | TRBJ1-2 | TRBV16 | - | CASSPSRAASDGYTF | TGTGCCAGCAGCCCGAGCAGGGCGGCGTCCGATGGCTACACCTTC
- | TRBJ2-4 | TRBV5-1 | TRBD2 | CASSLRTRGEAKNIQYF | TGCGCCAGCAGCCTTAGGACTAGAGGGGAAGCTAAAAACATTCAGTACTTC
- | TRBJ1-5 | TRBV29-1 | - | CSVVWDYTGLLGNQPQHF | TGCAGCGTTGTTTGGGATTATACAGGGTTATTAGGCAATCAGCCCCAGCATTTT
- | TRBJ1-1 | TRBV18 | TRBD1 | CASSPGTGGGGEAFF | TGTGCCAGCTCACCTGGGACAGGGGGCGGAGGTGAAGCTTTCTTT
few | TRBJ1-2 | TRBV6-1 | - | CASSERGNREGAGGYTF | TGTGCCAGCAGTGAAAGGGGCAACAGGGAAGGGGCTGGAGGCTACACCTTC
few | TRBJ2-5 | TRBV6-5 | - | CASRRAKGETQYF | TGTGCCAGCAGACGGGCGAAGGGGGAGACCCAGTACTTC
- | TRBJ1-2 | TRBV9 | - | CASSVDTGFDGYTF | TGTGCCAGCAGCGTAGATACAGGGTTTGATGGCTACACCTTC
- | TRBJ1-1 | TRBV4-3 | TRBD1 | CASKQGASFGTEAFF | TGCGCCAGCAAACAGGGGGCGTCTTTTGGCACTGAAGCTTTCTTT
- | TRBJ1-2 | TRBV15 | - | CATSRSAQESYGYTF | TGTGCCACCAGCAGAAGCGCACAGGAGAGCTATGGCTACACCTTC
- | TRBJ2-1 | TRBV27 | TRBD1 | CASSWDRANEQFF | TGTGCCAGCAGTTGGGACAGGGCCAATGAGCAGTTCTTC
- | TRBJ1-3 | TRBV5-1 | - | CASSLAPQGGGNTIYF | TGCGCCAGCAGCTTGGCCCCGCAGGGAGGCGGAAACACCATATATTTT
- | TRBJ2-1 | TRBV5-1 | TRBD1 | CASSPRTGDNEQFF | TGCGCCAGCAGCCCTAGGACAGGGGACAATGAGCAGTTCTTC
- | TRBJ2-1 | TRBV5-1 | TRBD2 | CASSPILAGSDNEQFF | TGCGCCAGCAGCCCCATATTAGCGGGCTCCGACAATGAGCAGTTCTTC
- | TRBJ2-2 | TRBV9 | - | CASSNTGELFF | TGTGCCAGTAGTAACACCGGGGAGCTGTTTTTT
few | TRBJ1-4 | TRBV6-6 | - | CASSYANRVNEKLFF | TGTGCCAGCAGTTACGCGAACAGGGTTAATGAAAAACTGTTTTTT
- | TRBJ2-1 | TRBV7-3 | - | CASSSAGGKYKNEQFF | TGTGCCAGCAGCTCCGCCGGCGGGAAGTACAAGAATGAGCAGTTCTTC